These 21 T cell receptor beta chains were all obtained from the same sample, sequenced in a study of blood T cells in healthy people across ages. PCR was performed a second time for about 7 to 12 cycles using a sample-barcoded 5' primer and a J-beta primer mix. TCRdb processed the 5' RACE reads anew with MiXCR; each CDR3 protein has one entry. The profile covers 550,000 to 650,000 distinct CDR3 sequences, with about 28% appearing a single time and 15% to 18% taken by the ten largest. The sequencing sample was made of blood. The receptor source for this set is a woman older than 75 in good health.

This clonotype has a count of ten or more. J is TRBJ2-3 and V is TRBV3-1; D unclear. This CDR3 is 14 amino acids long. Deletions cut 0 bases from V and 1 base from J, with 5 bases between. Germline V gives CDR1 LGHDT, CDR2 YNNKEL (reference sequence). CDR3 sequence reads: CASSQEVGTDTQYF. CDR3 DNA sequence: TGTGCCAGCAGCCAAGAAGTGGGCACAGATACGCAGTATTTT.

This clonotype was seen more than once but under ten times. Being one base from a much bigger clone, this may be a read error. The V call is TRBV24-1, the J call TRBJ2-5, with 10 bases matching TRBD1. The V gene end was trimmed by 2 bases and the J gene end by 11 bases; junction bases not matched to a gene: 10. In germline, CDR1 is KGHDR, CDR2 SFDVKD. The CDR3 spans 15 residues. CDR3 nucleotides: TGTGCCACCAGTGATTCCGGGACAGGGGTTTATGAGCAGTACTTC. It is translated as CATSDSGTGVYEQYF.

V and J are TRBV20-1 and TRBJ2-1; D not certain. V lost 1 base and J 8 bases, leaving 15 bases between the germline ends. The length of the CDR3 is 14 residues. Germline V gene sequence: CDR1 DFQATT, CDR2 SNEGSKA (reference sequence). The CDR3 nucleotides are TGCAGTGCTAGAGGGCAGACGTTGAAGTATGAGCAGTTCTTC. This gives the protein CSARGQTLKYEQFF.

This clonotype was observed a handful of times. As DNA, the CDR3 is TGCAGTGCTGGCGCCGGGGAGGGCTATGGCTACACCTTC. It is translated as CSAGAGEGYGYTF. This rearrangement joins TRBV20-1 to TRBJ1-2; D gene ambiguous. Germline-derived CDR1 and CDR2 are DFQATT and SNEGSKA (reference sequence). V lost 5 bases, J lost 4 bases, and 14 bases lay in between. The CDR3 has 13 residues.

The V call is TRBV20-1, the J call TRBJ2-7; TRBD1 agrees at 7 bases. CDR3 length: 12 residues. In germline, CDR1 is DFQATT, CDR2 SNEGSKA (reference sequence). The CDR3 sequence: CRADDRAHEQYF. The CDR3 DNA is TGCAGGGCAGATGACAGGGCCCACGAGCAGTACTTC.

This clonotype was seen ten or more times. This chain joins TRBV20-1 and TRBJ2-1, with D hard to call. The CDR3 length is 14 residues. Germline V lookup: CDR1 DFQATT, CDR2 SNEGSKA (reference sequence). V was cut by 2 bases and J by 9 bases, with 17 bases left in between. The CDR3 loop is CSARRPGFGGEQFF. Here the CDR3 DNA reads TGCAGTGCTAGACGGCCGGGTTTCGGCGGTGAGCAGTTCTTC.

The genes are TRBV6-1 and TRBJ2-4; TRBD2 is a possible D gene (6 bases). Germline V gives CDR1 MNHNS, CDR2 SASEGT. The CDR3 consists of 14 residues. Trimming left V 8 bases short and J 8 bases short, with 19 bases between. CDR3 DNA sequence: TGTGCCAGCCGGGGGAACATAGCCGGGGACATTCAGTACTTC. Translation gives CASRGNIAGDIQYF.

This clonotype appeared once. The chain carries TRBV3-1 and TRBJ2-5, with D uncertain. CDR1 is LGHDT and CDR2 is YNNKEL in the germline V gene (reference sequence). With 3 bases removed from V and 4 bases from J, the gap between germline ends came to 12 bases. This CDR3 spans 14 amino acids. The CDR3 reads CASSQMVLGETQYF. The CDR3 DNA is TGTGCCAGCAGCCAGATGGTCCTGGGAGAGACCCAGTACTTC.

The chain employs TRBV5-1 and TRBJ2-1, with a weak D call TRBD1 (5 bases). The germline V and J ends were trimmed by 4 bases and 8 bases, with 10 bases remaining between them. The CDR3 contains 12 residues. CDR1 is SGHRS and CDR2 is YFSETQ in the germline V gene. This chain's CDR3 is CASSAQGYEQFF. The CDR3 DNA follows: TGCGCCAGCAGCGCCCAGGGATATGAGCAGTTCTTC.

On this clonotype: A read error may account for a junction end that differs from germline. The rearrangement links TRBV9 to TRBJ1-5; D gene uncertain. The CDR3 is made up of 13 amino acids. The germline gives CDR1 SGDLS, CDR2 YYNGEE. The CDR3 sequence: CASSALDGQPQHF. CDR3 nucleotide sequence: TGTGCTAGCAGCGCCTTAGACGGGCAGCCCCAGCATTTT.

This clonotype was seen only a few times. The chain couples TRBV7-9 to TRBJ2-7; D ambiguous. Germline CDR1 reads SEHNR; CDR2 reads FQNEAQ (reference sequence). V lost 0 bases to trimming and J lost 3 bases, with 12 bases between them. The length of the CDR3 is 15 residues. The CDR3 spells CASSLAQADFYEQYF. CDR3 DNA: TGTGCCAGCAGCTTAGCGCAGGCAGACTTCTACGAGCAGTACTTC. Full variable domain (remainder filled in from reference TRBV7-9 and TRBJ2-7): DTGVSQNPRHKITKRGQNVTFRCDPISEHNRLYWYRQTLGQGPEFLTYFQNEAQLEKSRLLSDRFSAERPKGSFSTLEIQRTEQGDSAMYLCASSLAQADFYEQYFGPGTRLTVT.

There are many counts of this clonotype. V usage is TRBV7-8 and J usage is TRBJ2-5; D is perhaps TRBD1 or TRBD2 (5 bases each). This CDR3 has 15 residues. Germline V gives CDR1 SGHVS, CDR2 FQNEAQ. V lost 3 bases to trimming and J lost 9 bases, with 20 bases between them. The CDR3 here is CASSFRDPHLVAQYF. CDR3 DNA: TGTGCCAGCAGCTTTCGGGACCCCCATTTAGTGGCCCAGTACTTC.

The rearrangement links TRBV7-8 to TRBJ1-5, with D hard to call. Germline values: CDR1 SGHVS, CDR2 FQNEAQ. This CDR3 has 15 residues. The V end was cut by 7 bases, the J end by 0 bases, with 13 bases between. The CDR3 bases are TGTGCCAGCAAGAGTACGTCCGGTAGCAATCAGCCCCAGCATTTT. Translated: CASKSTSGSNQPQHF.

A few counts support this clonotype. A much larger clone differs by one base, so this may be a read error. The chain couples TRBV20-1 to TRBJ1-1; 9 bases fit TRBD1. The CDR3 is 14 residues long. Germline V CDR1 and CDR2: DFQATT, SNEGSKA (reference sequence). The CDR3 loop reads CSVRHRDRVFEAFF. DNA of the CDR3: TGCAGTGTTAGACACCGGGACAGGGTCTTCGAAGCTTTCTTT.

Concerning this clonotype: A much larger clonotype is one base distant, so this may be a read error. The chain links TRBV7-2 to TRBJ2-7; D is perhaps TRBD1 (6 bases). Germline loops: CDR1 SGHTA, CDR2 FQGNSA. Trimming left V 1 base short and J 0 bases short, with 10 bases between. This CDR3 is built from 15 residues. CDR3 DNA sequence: TGTGCCAGCAGCTTAGGACAGGTCAGCTCCTACGAGCAGTACTTC. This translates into CASSLGQVSSYEQYF.

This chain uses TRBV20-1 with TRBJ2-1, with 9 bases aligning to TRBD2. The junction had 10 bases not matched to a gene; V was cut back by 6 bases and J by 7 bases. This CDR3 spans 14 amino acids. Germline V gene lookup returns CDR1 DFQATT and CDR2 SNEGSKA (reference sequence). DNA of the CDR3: TGCAGTGCCCGACGGCGCGGGGGGGGGAATGAGCAGTTCTTC. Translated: CSARRRGGGNEQFF.

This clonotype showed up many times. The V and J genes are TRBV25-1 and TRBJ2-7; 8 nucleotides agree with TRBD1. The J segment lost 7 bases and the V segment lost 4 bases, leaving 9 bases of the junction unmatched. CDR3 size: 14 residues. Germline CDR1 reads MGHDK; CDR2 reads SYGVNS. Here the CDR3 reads CASSVQGAFREQYF. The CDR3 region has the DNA TGTGCCAGCAGTGTTCAGGGGGCCTTTCGGGAGCAGTACTTC.

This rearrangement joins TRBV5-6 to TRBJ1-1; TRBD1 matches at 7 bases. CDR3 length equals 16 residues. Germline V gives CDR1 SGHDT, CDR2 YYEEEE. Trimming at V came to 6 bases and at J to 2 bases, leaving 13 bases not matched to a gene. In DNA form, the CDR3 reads TGTGCCAGCACCGTCAGGACAGGACGAGTAAACACTGAAGCTTTCTTT. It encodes CASTVRTGRVNTEAFF.

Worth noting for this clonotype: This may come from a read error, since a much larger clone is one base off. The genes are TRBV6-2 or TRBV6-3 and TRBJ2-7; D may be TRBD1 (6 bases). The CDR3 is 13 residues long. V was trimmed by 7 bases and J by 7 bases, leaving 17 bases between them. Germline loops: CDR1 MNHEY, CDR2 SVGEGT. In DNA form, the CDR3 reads TGTGCCAGCAAAGGGGACACTTACAATGAGCAGTACTTC. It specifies CASKGDTYNEQYF.

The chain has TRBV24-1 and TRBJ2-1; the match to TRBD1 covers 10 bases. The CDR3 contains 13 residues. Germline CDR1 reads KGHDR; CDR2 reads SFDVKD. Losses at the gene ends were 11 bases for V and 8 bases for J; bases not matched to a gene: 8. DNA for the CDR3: TGTGCCAGCAGGAGGGACAGGGGATATGAGCAGTTCTTC. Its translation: CASRRDRGYEQFF.

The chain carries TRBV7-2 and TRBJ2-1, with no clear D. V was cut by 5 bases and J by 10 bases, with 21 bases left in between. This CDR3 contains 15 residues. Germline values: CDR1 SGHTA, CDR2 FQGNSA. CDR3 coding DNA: TGTGCCAGCAGCCCCTGGCGGCCTCCCGGATGGGAGCAGTTCTTC. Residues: CASSPWRPPGWEQFF. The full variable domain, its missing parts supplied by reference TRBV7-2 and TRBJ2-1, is GAGVSQSPSNKVTEKGKDVELRCDPISGHTALYWYRQSLGQGLEFLIYFQGNSAPDKSGLPSDRFSAERTGGSVSTLTIQRTQQEDSAVYLCASSPWRPPGWEQFFGPGTRLTVL.